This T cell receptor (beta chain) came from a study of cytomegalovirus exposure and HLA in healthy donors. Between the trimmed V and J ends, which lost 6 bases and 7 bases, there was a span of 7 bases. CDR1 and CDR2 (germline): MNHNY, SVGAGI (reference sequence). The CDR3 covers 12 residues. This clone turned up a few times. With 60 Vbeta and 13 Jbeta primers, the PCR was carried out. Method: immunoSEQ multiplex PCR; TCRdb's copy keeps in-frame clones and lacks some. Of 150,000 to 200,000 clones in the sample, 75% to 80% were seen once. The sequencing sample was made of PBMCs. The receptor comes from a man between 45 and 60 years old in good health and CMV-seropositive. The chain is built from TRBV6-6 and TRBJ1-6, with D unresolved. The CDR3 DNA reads TGTGCCAGCAGCGCTCTAAATTCACCCCTCCACTTT. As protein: CASSALNSPLHF.